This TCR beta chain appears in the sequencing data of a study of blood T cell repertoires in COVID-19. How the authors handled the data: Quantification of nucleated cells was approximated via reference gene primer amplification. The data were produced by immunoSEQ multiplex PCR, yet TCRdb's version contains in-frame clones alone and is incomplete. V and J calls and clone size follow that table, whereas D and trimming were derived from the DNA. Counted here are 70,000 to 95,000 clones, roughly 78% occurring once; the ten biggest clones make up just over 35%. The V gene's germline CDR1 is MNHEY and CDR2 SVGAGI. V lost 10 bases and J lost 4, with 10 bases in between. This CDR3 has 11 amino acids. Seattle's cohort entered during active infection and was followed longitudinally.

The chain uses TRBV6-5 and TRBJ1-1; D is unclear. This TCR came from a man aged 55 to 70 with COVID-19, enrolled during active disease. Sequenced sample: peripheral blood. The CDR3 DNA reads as TGTGCCACCGGGATCCCCACTGAAGCTTTCTTT. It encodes CATGIPTEAFF.